The 28 T cell receptor beta chains given below trace back to one sample, sequenced in a study of spatial heterogeneity in lung cancer. As to time point: sample taken at primary tumor resection. The sequenced material consisted of unsorted whole RNA from tumor, nontumor lung or frozen PBMC. One entry per CDR3 protein results from TCRdb running MiXCR on the 5' RACE reads. The data contain tens of thousands of distinct CDR3 sequences, about a fifth of them singletons. The sample here was PBMCs, taken at surgery. The receptors shown here come from a male donor with early-stage non-small cell lung cancer.

This clonotype was observed at least ten times. This sequence joins TRBV7-6 and TRBJ2-5; D perhaps matches TRBD1 (6 bases). The V end was cut by 5 bases, the J end by 4 bases, with 14 bases between. The CDR3 length is 14 residues. In germline, CDR1 is SGHVS, CDR2 FNYEAQ. In DNA form, the CDR3 reads TGTGCCAGCAGCCAGGACAGAGGGAGAGAGACCCAGTACTTC. Encoded protein: CASSQDRGRETQYF.

This clonotype appeared many times. V and J are TRBV7-3 and TRBJ2-7, with D possibly TRBD1 on 6 matching bases. Trimming took 5 bases from V and 0 from J, leaving 14 bases between them. The germline V gene encodes CDR1 SGHTA and CDR2 FQGTGA. This CDR3 has 15 amino acids. The CDR3 nucleotides read TGTGCCAGCAGCGTCACTCCGGACAGCTCCTACGAGCAGTACTTC. This codes for CASSVTPDSSYEQYF.

In this sample, this clonotype turned up a few times. The chain employs TRBV4-2 and TRBJ2-7, with 8 bases that match TRBD1. The CDR3 spans 13 residues. J was trimmed by 3 bases and V by 6 bases; bases with no gene match: 4. Germline CDR1 LGHNA, CDR2 YNFKEQ. For the CDR3, the DNA is TGTGCCAGCAGTGACGGACAGGGCTACGAGCAGTACTTC. Protein product: CASSDGQGYEQYF.

This clonotype was picked up a small number of times. The chain carries TRBV15 and TRBJ1-2, with D possibly TRBD1 on 5 matching bases. Germline loops: CDR1 LNHNV, CDR2 YYDKDF (reference sequence). CDR3 length equals 13 residues. The V and J ends lost 1 base and 2 bases respectively, with 5 bases between them. CDR3 sequence: CATSRAGNYGYTF. CDR3 nucleotides: TGTGCCACCAGCAGAGCAGGGAACTATGGCTACACCTTC.

This clonotype was counted many times. The gene calls are TRBV29-1 and TRBJ2-7, with 8 bases aligning to TRBD1. Germline V lookup: CDR1 SQVTM, CDR2 ANQGSEA. The V segment lost 7 bases and the J segment 2 bases; nucleotides outside the gene matches: 4. The CDR3 is 12 residues long. The DNA for the CDR3 is TGCAGCGCCCGACAGGGGCCCTACGAGCAGTACTTC. It is translated as CSARQGPYEQYF.

This chain joins TRBV5-1 and TRBJ2-5, with TRBD1 as a possible D gene (6 bases). Per germline, CDR1 SGHRS and CDR2 YFSETQ. This CDR3 spans 14 amino acids. The V end was cut by 4 bases, the J end by 2 bases, with 12 bases between. CDR3 amino acids: CASSVTGSQETQYF. The DNA of the CDR3 is TGCGCCAGCAGCGTGACAGGATCTCAAGAGACCCAGTACTTC.

The rearrangement links TRBV2 to TRBJ2-6; D remains unclear. The CDR3 is made up of 14 amino acids. CDR1 SNHLY and CDR2 FYNNEI come from the germline V gene. Trimming cost V 2 bases and J 2 bases, with 4 bases left between them. CDR3 bases: TGTGCCAGCAGTGAACAGGCTGGGGCCAACGTCCTGACTTTC. It specifies CASSEQAGANVLTF.

This clonotype was counted at least ten times. The chain employs TRBV3-1 and TRBJ2-7; the D gene is possibly TRBD2 (5 bases). Per germline, CDR1 LGHDT and CDR2 YNNKEL (reference sequence). The CDR3 extends over 13 amino acids. V lost 4 bases to trimming and J lost 8 bases, with 15 bases between them. CDR3 loop: CASSLEAGVQQYF. The CDR3 DNA reads TGTGCCAGCAGCCTGGAGGCGGGTGTGCAGCAGTACTTC.

This chain links TRBV5-5 with TRBJ2-7; D tentatively reads TRBD1 or TRBD2 (6 bases each). Per germline, CDR1 SGHKS and CDR2 YYEKEE (reference sequence). Trimming took off 4 bases at V and 4 bases at J, with 27 bases between the two ends. This CDR3 has 18 amino acids. Written as DNA, the CDR3 is TGTGCCAGCAGCCTACGAGAATGGACAGCCCGGGAGTCTTACGAGCAGTACTTC. Encoded protein: CASSLREWTARESYEQYF.

V usage is TRBV20-1 and J usage is TRBJ2-7; TRBD1 might be the D (6 bases). Trimming cost V 1 base and J 3 bases, with 10 bases left between them. The CDR3 is 13 residues long. Germline V lookup: CDR1 DFQATT, CDR2 SNEGSKA (reference sequence). The CDR3 protein is CSARAPQGYEQYF. CDR3 in DNA: TGCAGTGCTAGAGCTCCACAGGGCTACGAGCAGTACTTC.

This clonotype was counted between two and nine times. This sequence joins TRBV5-1 and TRBJ2-5; 9 bases are shared with TRBD2. Germline V CDR1 and CDR2: SGHRS, YFSETQ. V shed 5 bases, J shed 2 bases, and the junction held 7 bases outside the gene matches. The CDR3 has 15 amino acids. The CDR3 here is CASSPRLADQETQYF. The CDR3 region has the DNA TGCGCCAGCAGTCCTAGACTAGCGGATCAAGAGACCCAGTACTTC.

Notes on this clonotype: The conserved phenylalanine or tryptophan is not found at the CDR3 terminus, so this likely reflects a read error. The chain has TRBV19 and TRBJ2-4, with 7 bases that match TRBD1. Germline V lookup: CDR1 LNHDA, CDR2 SQIVND (reference sequence). The length of the CDR3 is 14 residues. Losses at the gene ends were 6 bases for V and 4 bases for J; bases not matched to a gene: 6. CDR3 DNA sequence: TGTGCCAGTAGCCAGCCGGGACAGAAAAACATTCAGTACTCC. The encoded protein is CASSQPGQKNIQYS.

The chain carries TRBV29-1 and TRBJ2-5, with 8 nucleotides matching TRBD1. V lost 3 bases to trimming and J lost 5 bases; unmatched junction nucleotides: 5. The CDR3 spans 13 residues. CDR1 is SQVTM, CDR2 ANQGSEA, per germline. CDR3 sequence (DNA): TGCAGCGTTGACAGGGGGCGCGGGGAGACCCAGTACTTC. It translates to CSVDRGRGETQYF. Drawing the rest from reference TRBV29-1 and TRBJ2-5, the complete variable domain is SAVISQKPSRDICQRGTSLTIQCQVDSQVTMMFWYRQQPGQSLTLIATANQGSEATYESGFVIDKFPISRPNLTFSTLTVSNMSPEDSSIYLCSVDRGRGETQYFGPGTRLLVL.

V is TRBV7-8 and J is TRBJ1-4; unclear D gene. V lost 2 bases to trimming and J lost 0 bases, with 13 bases between them. The CDR3 has 17 amino acids. The germline V gene encodes CDR1 SGHVS and CDR2 FQNEAQ. CDR3 nucleotide sequence: TGTGCCAGCAGCTTACGGGCCAGCCTTGCAACTAATGAAAAACTGTTTTTT. It is translated as CASSLRASLATNEKLFF.

In its sample, this clonotype was seen many times. The chain uses TRBV5-1 and TRBJ1-1, with D perhaps TRBD1 (5 bases). Trimming removed 4 bases from V and 3 bases from J, with 13 bases in between. CDR1 is SGHRS and CDR2 is YFSETQ in the germline V gene. The CDR3 is 14 residues long. The CDR3 sequence is CASSEGLVDTEAFF. The CDR3 DNA reads TGCGCCAGCAGCGAGGGGCTGGTTGACACTGAAGCTTTCTTT.

This clonotype was counted ten times or more. For the CDR3, the DNA is TGTGCCAGCAGCGTAGGCGGAAACGCGAACACCGGGGAGCTGTTTTTT. Its protein is CASSVGGNANTGELFF. The chain couples TRBV9 to TRBJ2-2; D call uncertain. This CDR3 comprises 16 residues. The germline V and J ends were trimmed by 0 bases and 0 bases, with 9 bases remaining between them. Germline V gene data show CDR1 as SGDLS and CDR2 as YYNGEE.

J is TRBJ1-6 and V is TRBV7-6; 9 bases are a match to TRBD1. This CDR3 comprises 15 residues. V gave up 4 bases and J gave up 8 bases; unmatched junction bases: 6. The germline gives CDR1 SGHVS, CDR2 FNYEAQ. In DNA form, the CDR3 reads TGTGCCAGCAGCTGGGGACAGGGAAGGGATTCACCCCTCCACTTT. Translating gives CASSWGQGRDSPLHF.

This clonotype appeared a few times. The chain uses TRBV7-2 and TRBJ2-1; D not resolved. The V end lost 5 bases, the J end lost 3 bases, and 14 bases lay between the germline ends. This CDR3 is built from 15 residues. Germline CDR1 and CDR2: SGHTA and FQGNSA. The CDR3 loop is CASSPGHFSYNEQFF. CDR3 bases: TGTGCCAGCAGCCCAGGCCACTTCAGCTACAATGAGCAGTTCTTC.

This clonotype was recorded many times. The V and J genes are TRBV5-4 and TRBJ2-3; 10 positions match TRBD2. The CDR3 is 16 amino acids. V lost 3 bases to trimming and J lost 1 base; unmatched junction nucleotides: 5. Germline V gene lookup returns CDR1 SGHNT and CDR2 YYREEE (reference sequence). CDR3 residues: CASSSLAGGGTDTQYF. In nucleotides, the CDR3 is TGTGCCAGCAGCTCCTTAGCGGGGGGTGGCACAGATACGCAGTATTTT.

This clonotype came up a few times. The V gene is TRBV7-2, the J gene TRBJ2-7; a possible D gene is TRBD1 (5 bases). Trimming shortened V by 4 bases and J by 0 bases, and 10 bases separated the two germline ends. Germline lookup yields CDR1 SGHTA and CDR2 FQGNSA. The CDR3 has 14 amino acids. For the CDR3, the DNA is TGTGCCAGCAGCTCGGACACAAACTCCTACGAGCAGTACTTC. As protein: CASSSDTNSYEQYF.

The table lists this clonotype with a few counts. The rearrangement joins TRBV7-2 to TRBJ1-5, with a tentative D call TRBD1 (5 bases). The CDR3 consists of 13 residues. Germline CDR1 reads SGHTA; CDR2 reads FQGNSA. V was pared by 1 base and J by 5 bases, with 6 bases between. The CDR3 bases are TGTGCCAGCAGCTTAGTAGGGGATCAGCCCCAGCATTTT. This translates into CASSLVGDQPQHF. The whole variable domain, filled in from reference TRBV7-2 and TRBJ1-5, reads GAGVSQSPSNKVTEKGKDVELRCDPISGHTALYWYRQSLGQGLEFLIYFQGNSAPDKSGLPSDRFSAERTGGSVSTLTIQRTQQEDSAVYLCASSLVGDQPQHFGDGTRLSIL.

This clonotype has only a few counts. The chain joins TRBV7-8 to TRBJ2-5; 7 nucleotides match TRBD1. Per the germline V gene, CDR1 is SGHVS and CDR2 is FQNEAQ. Losses at the gene ends were 3 bases for V and 3 bases for J; bases not matched to a gene: 7. The CDR3 covers 15 residues. CDR3 nucleotide sequence: TGTGCCAGCAGCTTCCTTAAGGGGGCGGAAGAGACCCAGTACTTC. Amino acids: CASSFLKGAEETQYF.

This clonotype was seen repeatedly, ten times or more. This chain connects TRBV5-1 to TRBJ1-4; a weak D match, TRBD1 (5 bases). The CDR3 covers 15 residues. V shed 4 bases and J shed 3 bases, with 13 bases lying between them. Germline-derived CDR1 and CDR2 are SGHRS and YFSETQ. CDR3 nucleotides: TGCGCCAGCAGCCCCGGGACTCCCGCTAATGAAAAACTGTTTTTT. Translated, it gives CASSPGTPANEKLFF.

This clonotype was detected only a few times. The chain uses TRBV28 and TRBJ2-7, with D maybe TRBD1 (6 bases). Trimming removed 2 bases at V and 10 bases at J, with 21 bases between. This CDR3 has 15 residues. In germline, CDR1 is MDHEN, CDR2 SYDVKM. Here the CDR3 reads CASSLMSGDLREQYF. DNA of the CDR3: TGTGCCAGCAGTTTAATGTCAGGGGACCTACGAGAACAGTACTTC. Based on the CDR3 plus reference TRBV28 and TRBJ2-7, the full variable domain is DVKVTQSSRYLVKRTGEKVFLECVQDMDHENMFWYRQDPGLGLRLIYFSYDVKMKEKGDIPEGYSVSREKKERFSLILESASTNQTSMYLCASSLMSGDLREQYFGPGTRLTVT.

The chain has TRBV15 and TRBJ2-1; no firm D call. Germline V lookup: CDR1 LNHNV, CDR2 YYDKDF (reference sequence). The CDR3 runs to 14 residues. The V and J ends lost 5 bases and 7 bases respectively, with 15 bases between them. The CDR3 DNA follows: TGTGCCACCAGCCCTCTTGGTCTCCCTAATGAGCAGTTCTTC. Translation gives CATSPLGLPNEQFF.

This clonotype was recorded many times. V and J are TRBV7-2 and TRBJ2-3; D call uncertain. V lost 0 bases, J lost 0 bases, and 4 bases lay in between. Germline CDR1 reads SGHTA; CDR2 reads FQGNSA. The CDR3 extends over 14 amino acids. This CDR3 reads CASSLAVSTDTQYF. CDR3 nucleotides: TGTGCCAGCAGCTTAGCCGTGAGCACAGATACGCAGTATTTT. Complete variable domain (other parts from reference TRBV7-2 and TRBJ2-3): GAGVSQSPSNKVTEKGKDVELRCDPISGHTALYWYRQSLGQGLEFLIYFQGNSAPDKSGLPSDRFSAERTGGSVSTLTIQRTQQEDSAVYLCASSLAVSTDTQYFGPGTRLTVL.

This clonotype was seen a handful of times. J is TRBJ2-1 and V is TRBV7-3, with D possibly being TRBD2 (5 bases). V lost 4 bases and J 10 bases, leaving 29 bases between the germline ends. Germline V gene data show CDR1 as SGHTA and CDR2 as FQGTGA. There are 18 residues in the CDR3. The CDR3 coding sequence is TGTGCCAGCAGCTCAAATGCTGGTCGGGGTTCCACACCTAGAGAGCAGTTCTTC. Its translation is CASSSNAGRGSTPREQFF.

This clonotype was picked up many times. The rearrangement joins TRBV30 to TRBJ1-1; no firm D call. V was cut by 0 bases and J by 7 bases, with 15 bases left in between. Germline assignment: CDR1 GTSNPN and CDR2 SVGIG (reference sequence). CDR3 size: 14 residues. CDR3: CAWSVERRRVEAFF. CDR3 nucleotides: TGTGCCTGGAGTGTAGAAAGGCGTCGGGTTGAAGCTTTCTTT.